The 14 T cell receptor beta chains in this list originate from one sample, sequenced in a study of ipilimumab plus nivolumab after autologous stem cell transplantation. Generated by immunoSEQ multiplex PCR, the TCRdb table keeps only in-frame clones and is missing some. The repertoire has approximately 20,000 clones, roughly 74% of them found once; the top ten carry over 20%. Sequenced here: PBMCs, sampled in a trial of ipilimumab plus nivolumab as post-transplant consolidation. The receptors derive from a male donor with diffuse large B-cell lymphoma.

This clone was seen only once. The CDR3 reads CASSSRGMADTQYF. For the CDR3, the DNA is TGTGCCAGCAGCTCCAGGGGTATGGCAGATACGCAGTATTTT. This sequence joins TRBV5-4 and TRBJ2-3; D is possibly TRBD1 (6 bases). This CDR3 spans 14 amino acids. CDR1 and CDR2 (germline): SGHNT, YYREEE (reference sequence). Trimming shortened V by 3 bases and J by 4 bases, and 12 bases separated the two germline ends.

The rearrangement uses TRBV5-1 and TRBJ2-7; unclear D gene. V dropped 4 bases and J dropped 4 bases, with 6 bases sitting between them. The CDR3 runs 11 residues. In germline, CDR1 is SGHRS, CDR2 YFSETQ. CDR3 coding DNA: TGCGCCAGCAGCCATGAGTACGAGCAGTACTTC. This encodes CASSHEYEQYF.

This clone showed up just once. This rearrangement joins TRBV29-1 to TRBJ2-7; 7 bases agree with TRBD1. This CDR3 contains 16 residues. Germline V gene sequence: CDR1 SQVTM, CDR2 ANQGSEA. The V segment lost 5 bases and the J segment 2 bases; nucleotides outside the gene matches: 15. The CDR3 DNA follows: TGCAGCGTTTCGAAATTGCCGGGACAGACCACCTACGAGCAGTACTTC. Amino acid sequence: CSVSKLPGQTTYEQYF.

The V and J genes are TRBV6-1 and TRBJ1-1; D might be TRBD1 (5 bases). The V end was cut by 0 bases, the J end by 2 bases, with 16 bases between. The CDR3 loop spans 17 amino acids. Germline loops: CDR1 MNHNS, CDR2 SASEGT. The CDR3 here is CASSEAPPAGSNTEAFF. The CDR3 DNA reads TGTGCCAGCAGTGAAGCCCCCCCGGCAGGGTCTAACACTGAAGCTTTCTTT.

CDR3 DNA: TGCGCCAGCAGCTTGGCCATCCCGGAAAAGCAGCAGTACTTC. It codes for CASSLAIPEKQQYF. The chain links TRBV5-1 to TRBJ2-7; D remains ambiguous. Trimming removed 0 bases from V and 8 bases from J, with 15 bases in between. CDR1 and CDR2 (germline): SGHRS, YFSETQ. This CDR3 is 14 amino acids long.

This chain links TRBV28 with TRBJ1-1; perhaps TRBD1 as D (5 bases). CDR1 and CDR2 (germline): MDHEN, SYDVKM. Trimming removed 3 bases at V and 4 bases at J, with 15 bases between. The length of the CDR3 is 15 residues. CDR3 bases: TGTGCCAGCAGTTTTGGGGGAGGTTGGGTCACTGAAGCTTTCTTT. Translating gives CASSFGGGWVTEAFF.

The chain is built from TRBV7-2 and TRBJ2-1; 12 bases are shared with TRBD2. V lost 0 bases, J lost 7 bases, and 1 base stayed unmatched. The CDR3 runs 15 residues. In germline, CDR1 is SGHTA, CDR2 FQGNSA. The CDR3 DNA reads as TGTGCCAGCAGCTTAGCAGGACTAGCGGGAAATGAGCAGTTCTTC. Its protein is CASSLAGLAGNEQFF.

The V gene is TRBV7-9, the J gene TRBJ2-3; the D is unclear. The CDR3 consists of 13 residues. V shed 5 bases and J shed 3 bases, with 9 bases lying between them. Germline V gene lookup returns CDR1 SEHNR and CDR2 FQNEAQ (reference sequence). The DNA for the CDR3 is TGTGCCAGCAGCAAACAGCTTACAGATACGCAGTATTTT. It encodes CASSKQLTDTQYF. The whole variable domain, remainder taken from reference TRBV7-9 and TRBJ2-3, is DTGVSQNPRHKITKRGQNVTFRCDPISEHNRLYWYRQTLGQGPEFLTYFQNEAQLEKSRLLSDRFSAERPKGSFSTLEIQRTEQGDSAMYLCASSKQLTDTQYFGPGTRLTVL.

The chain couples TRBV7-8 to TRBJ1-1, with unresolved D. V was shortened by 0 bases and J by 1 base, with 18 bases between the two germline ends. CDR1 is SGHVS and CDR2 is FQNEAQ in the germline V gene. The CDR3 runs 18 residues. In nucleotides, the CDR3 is TGTGCCAGCAGCTTAGCGCTTTCGGCTGACTCTCAGAACACTGAAGCTTTCTTT. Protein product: CASSLALSADSQNTEAFF.

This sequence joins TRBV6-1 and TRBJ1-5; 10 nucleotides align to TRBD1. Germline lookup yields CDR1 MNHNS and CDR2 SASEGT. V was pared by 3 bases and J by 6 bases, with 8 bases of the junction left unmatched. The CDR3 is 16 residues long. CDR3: CASSETGTGVGQPQHF. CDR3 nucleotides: TGTGCCAGCAGTGAGACCGGGACAGGGGTCGGTCAGCCCCAGCATTTT.

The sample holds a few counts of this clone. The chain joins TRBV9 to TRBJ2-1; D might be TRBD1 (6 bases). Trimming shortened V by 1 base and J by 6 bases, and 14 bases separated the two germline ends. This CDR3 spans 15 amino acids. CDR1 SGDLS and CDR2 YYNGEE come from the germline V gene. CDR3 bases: TGTGCCAGCAGCGTAAGGCAGGGGACCCCCAATGAGCAGTTCTTC. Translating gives CASSVRQGTPNEQFF. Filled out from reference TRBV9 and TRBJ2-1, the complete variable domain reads DSGVTQTPKHLITATGQRVTLRCSPRSGDLSVYWYQQSLDQGLQFLIQYYNGEERAKGNILERFSAQQFPDLHSELNLSSLELGDSALYFCASSVRQGTPNEQFFGPGTRLTVL.

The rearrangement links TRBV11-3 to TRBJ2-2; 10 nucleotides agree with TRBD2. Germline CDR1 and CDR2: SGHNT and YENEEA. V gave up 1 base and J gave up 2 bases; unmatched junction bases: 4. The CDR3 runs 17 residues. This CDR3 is CASSLGLAGGNTGELFF. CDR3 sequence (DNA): TGTGCCAGCAGCTTAGGACTAGCGGGTGGAAACACCGGGGAGCTGTTTTTT. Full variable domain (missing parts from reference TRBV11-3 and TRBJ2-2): EAGVVQSPRYKIIEKKQPVAFWCNPISGHNTLYWYLQNLGQGPELLIRYENEEAVDDSQLPKDRFSAERLKGVDSTLKIQPAELGDSAVYLCASSLGLAGGNTGELFFGEGSRLTVL.

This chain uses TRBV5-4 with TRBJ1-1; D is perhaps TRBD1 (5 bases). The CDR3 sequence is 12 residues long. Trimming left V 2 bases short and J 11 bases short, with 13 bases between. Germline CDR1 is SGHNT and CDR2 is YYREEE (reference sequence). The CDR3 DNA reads TGTGCCAGCAGCTTAGGGGATAAGGGGGCTTTCTTT. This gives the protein CASSLGDKGAFF. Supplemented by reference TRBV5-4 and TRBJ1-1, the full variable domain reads ETGVTQSPTHLIKTRGQQVTLRCSSQSGHNTVSWYQQALGQGPQFIFQYYREEENGRGNFPPRFSGLQFPNYSSELNVNALELDDSALYLCASSLGDKGAFFGQGTRLTVV.

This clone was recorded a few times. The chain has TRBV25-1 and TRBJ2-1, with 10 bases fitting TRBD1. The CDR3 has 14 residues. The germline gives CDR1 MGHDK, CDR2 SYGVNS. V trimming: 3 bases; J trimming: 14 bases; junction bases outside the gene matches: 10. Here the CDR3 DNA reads TGTGCCAGCAGTGACCGGGGACAGGGGAATAGGAAGTTCTTC. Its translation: CASSDRGQGNRKFF.